One sample yielded the 5 T cell receptor beta chains listed below, sequenced in a study of blood T cells in healthy people across ages. The second PCR ran about 6 to 12 cycles with a sample-barcoded 5' primer and J-beta primers. TCRdb re-analysed the 5' RACE reads in MiXCR, keeping a single row per CDR3 protein. The table records around 900,000 distinct CDR3 sequences, roughly 26% of them present only once. The material sequenced was blood. The receptors originated from a woman older than 75 in good health.

This clonotype appeared many times. The chain combines TRBV4-3 with TRBJ1-2; D ambiguous. Germline V gene sequence: CDR1 LGHNA, CDR2 YSLEER. There are 15 residues in the CDR3. V was trimmed by 0 bases and J by 2 bases, leaving 10 bases between them. As DNA, the CDR3 is TGCGCCAGCAGCCAAGATTTCGGGGTCAACTATGGCTACACCTTC. It yields the protein CASSQDFGVNYGYTF.

Only a few counts were recorded for this clonotype. This rearrangement joins TRBV20-1 to TRBJ1-3; TRBD1 matches at 9 bases. Germline V lookup: CDR1 DFQATT, CDR2 SNEGSKA (reference sequence). V shed 2 bases, J shed 0 bases, and the junction held 8 bases outside the gene matches. This CDR3 contains 17 residues. The CDR3 bases are TGCAGTGCTAGATCGACAGGGGGGTCTCACTCTGGAAACACCATATATTTT. Translation: CSARSTGGSHSGNTIYF.

This clonotype was observed a handful of times. It may be a read error: a sequence one base away is much more abundant. The J gene is TRBJ1-2, the V gene TRBV7-2, with 10 bases lining up with TRBD1. Germline V gene data show CDR1 as SGHTA and CDR2 as FQGNSA. The CDR3 sequence is 15 residues long. The CDR3, as DNA: TGTGTCAGCAGCCCCCGGGACAGGGGAGGCTATGGCTACACCTTC. This gives the protein CVSSPRDRGGYGYTF.

This clonotype was detected many times. This sequence joins TRBV11-2 and TRBJ2-2; weak D call: TRBD1 (5 bases). CDR3 length: 14 residues. Germline CDR1 is SGHAT and CDR2 is FQNNGV. Trimming left V 5 bases short and J 5 bases short, with 12 bases between. The CDR3, as DNA: TGTGCCAGCAGCCCAGGGCTGTATACCGGGGAGCTGTTTTTT. It yields the protein CASSPGLYTGELFF.

This clonotype was observed a few times. The V and J genes are TRBV6-6 and TRBJ1-5; D unclear. Per germline, CDR1 MNHNY and CDR2 SVGAGI (reference sequence). Trimming shortened V by 7 bases and J by 0 bases, and 10 bases separated the two germline ends. This CDR3 is 14 amino acids long. CDR3 region: CASMGWSSNQPQHF. CDR3 DNA sequence: TGTGCCAGCATGGGTTGGAGTAGCAATCAGCCCCAGCATTTT.